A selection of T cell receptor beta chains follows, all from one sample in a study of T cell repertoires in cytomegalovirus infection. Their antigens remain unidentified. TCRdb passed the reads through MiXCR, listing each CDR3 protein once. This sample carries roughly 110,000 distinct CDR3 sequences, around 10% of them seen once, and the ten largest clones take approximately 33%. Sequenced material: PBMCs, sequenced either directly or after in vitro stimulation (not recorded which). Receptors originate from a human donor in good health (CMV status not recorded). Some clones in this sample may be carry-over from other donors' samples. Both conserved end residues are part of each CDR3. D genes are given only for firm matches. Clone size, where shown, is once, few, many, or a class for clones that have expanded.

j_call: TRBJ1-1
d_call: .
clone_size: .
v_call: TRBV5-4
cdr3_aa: CASSLPDNTEAFF
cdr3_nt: TGTGCCAGCAGCTTGCCAGATAACACTGAAGCTTTCTTT

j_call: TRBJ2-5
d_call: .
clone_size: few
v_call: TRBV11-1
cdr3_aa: CASSLQGAQETQYF
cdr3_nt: TGTGCCAGCAGCTTACAGGGCGCGCAAGAGACCCAGTACTTC

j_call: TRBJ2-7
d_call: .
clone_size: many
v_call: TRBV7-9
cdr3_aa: CASSFLGSSYEQYF
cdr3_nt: TGTGCCAGCAGCTTTCTAGGGAGCTCCTACGAGCAGTACTTC

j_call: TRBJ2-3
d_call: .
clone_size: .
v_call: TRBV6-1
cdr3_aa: CASRADDTDTQYF
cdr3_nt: TGTGCCAGCAGAGCGGACGACACAGATACGCAGTATTTT

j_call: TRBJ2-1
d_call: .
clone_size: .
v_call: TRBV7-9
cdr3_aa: CASSSRTLGSYNEQFF
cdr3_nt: TGTGCCAGCAGCTCAAGGACTCTAGGCTCCTACAATGAGCAGTTCTTC

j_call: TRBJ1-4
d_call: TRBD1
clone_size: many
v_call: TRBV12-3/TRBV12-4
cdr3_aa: CASSLNRGSEKLFF
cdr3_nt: TGTGCCAGCAGTTTAAACAGGGGTTCGGAAAAACTGTTTTTT

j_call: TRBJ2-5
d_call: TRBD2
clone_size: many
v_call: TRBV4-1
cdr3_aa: CASSQTLAGGFGETQYF
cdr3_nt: TGCGCCAGCAGCCAGACACTAGCGGGAGGGTTTGGAGAGACCCAGTACTTC

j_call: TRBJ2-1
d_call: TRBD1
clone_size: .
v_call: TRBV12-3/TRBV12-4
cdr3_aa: CASTPRGQVWNEQFF
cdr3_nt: TGTGCCAGCACCCCCCGAGGACAGGTCTGGAATGAGCAGTTCTTC

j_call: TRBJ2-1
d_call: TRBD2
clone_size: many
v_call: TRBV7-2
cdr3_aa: CASSRRTSGRDEQFF
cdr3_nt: TGTGCCAGCAGCCGACGGACTAGCGGGAGAGATGAGCAGTTCTTC

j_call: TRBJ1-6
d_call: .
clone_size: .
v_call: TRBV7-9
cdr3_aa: CASSLFGNSPLHF
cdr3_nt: TGTGCCAGCAGCTTATTTGGAAATTCACCCCTCCACTTT

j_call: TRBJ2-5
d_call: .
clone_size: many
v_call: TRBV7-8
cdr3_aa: CASSLGGPLSAETQYF
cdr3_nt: TGTGCCAGCAGCTTAGGGGGACCGCTATCAGCAGAGACCCAGTACTTC

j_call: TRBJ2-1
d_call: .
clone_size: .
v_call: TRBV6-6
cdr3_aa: CASSQSPEQFF
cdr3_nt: TGTGCCAGCAGCCAATCCCCTGAGCAGTTCTTC

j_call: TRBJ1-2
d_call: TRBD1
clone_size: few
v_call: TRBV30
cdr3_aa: CAWSRGTGSRYTF
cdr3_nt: TGTGCCTGGAGTAGGGGGACAGGGTCGCGCTACACCTTC

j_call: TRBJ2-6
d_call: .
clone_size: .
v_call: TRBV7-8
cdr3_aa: CASSQQGTGANVLTF
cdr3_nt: TGTGCCAGCAGCCAACAGGGAACTGGGGCCAACGTCCTGACTTTC

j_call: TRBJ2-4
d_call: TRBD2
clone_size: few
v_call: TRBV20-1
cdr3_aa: CSARKAGVDIQYF
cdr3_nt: TGCAGTGCTAGAAAAGCGGGAGTTGACATTCAGTACTTC

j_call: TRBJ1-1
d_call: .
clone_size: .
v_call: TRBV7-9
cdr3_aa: CASSFTGKNTEAFF
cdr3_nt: TGTGCCAGCAGCTTTACAGGGAAGAACACTGAAGCTTTCTTT

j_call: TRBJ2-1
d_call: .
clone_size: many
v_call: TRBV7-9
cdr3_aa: CASSHEGEQFF
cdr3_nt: TGTGCCAGCAGCCACGAGGGTGAGCAGTTCTTC

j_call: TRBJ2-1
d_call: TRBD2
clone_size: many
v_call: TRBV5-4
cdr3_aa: CASSAGLARNEQFF
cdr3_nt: TGTGCCAGCAGCGCGGGACTAGCGCGCAATGAGCAGTTCTTC

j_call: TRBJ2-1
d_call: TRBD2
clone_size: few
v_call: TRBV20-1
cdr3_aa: CSAPKLAGGHNEQFF
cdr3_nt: TGCAGTGCCCCTAAACTAGCGGGAGGCCACAATGAGCAGTTCTTC

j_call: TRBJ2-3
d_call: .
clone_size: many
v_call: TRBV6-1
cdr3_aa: CASSDGYTQYF
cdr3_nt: TGTGCCAGCAGTGATGGGTATACGCAGTATTTT

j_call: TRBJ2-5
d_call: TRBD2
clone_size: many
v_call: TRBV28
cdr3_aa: CASSLPLAAQETQYF
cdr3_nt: TGTGCCAGCAGCCTACCTCTAGCGGCGCAAGAGACCCAGTACTTC

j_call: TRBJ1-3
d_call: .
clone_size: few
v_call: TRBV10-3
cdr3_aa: CAISESSRAGNTIYF
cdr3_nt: TGTGCCATCAGTGAGTCGAGCAGGGCCGGAAACACCATATATTTT

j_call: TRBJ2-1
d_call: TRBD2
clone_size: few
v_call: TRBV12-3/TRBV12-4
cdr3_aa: CASSLAGGPFEQFF
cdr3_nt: TGTGCCAGCAGTTTAGCGGGAGGGCCTTTTGAGCAGTTCTTC

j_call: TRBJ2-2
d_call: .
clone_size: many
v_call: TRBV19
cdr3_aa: CASSIRGHGETGELFF
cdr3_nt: TGTGCCAGTAGTATTCGAGGGCACGGGGAAACCGGGGAGCTGTTTTTT

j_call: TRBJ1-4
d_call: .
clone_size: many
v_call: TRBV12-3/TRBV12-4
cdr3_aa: CASSPRASFEGKLFF
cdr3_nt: TGTGCCAGCAGTCCCCGGGCCTCCTTTGAAGGAAAACTGTTTTTT

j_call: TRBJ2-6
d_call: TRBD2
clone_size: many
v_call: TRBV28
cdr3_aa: CAAGAGANVLTF
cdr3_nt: TGTGCCGCGGGGGCTGGGGCCAACGTCCTGACTTTC

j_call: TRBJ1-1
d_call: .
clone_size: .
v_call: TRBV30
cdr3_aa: CAWSVSYRVTEAFF
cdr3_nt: TGTGCCTGGAGTGTTTCATACAGGGTCACTGAAGCTTTCTTT

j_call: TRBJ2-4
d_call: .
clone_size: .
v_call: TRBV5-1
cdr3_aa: CASSLSVSPDHIQYF
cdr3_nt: TGCGCCAGCAGCTTGTCTGTCTCGCCGGATCACATTCAGTACTTC

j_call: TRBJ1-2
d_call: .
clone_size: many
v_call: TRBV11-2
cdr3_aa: CASSTPAGLSPYGYTF
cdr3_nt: TGTGCCAGCAGCACCCCGGCGGGCCTCTCCCCATATGGCTACACCTTC

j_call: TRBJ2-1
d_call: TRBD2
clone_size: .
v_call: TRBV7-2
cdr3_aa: CASSFAGGTYNEQFF
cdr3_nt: TGTGCCAGCAGCTTTGCGGGAGGGACCTACAATGAGCAGTTCTTC

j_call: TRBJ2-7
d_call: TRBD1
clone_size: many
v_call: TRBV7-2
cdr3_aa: CASSLQGAISYEQYF
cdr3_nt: TGTGCCAGCAGCTTGCAGGGGGCCATCTCCTACGAGCAGTACTTC

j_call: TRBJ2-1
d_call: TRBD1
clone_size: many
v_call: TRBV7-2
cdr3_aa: CASRVQGGNNEQFF
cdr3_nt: TGTGCCAGCAGGGTACAGGGGGGCAACAATGAGCAGTTCTTC

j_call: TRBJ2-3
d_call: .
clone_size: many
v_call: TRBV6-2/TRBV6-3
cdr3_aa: CASRGGPEQATDTQYF
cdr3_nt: TGTGCCAGTAGAGGAGGGCCAGAACAAGCAACAGATACGCAGTATTTT

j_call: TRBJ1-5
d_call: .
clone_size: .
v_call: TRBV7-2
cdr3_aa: CASSLVQGNQPQHF
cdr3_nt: TGTGCCAGCAGCTTAGTACAGGGCAATCAGCCCCAGCATTTT

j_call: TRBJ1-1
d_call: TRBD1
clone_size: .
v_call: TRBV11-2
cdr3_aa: CASSLRQGSEAFF
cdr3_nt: TGTGCCAGCAGCTTAAGACAGGGGTCTGAAGCTTTCTTT

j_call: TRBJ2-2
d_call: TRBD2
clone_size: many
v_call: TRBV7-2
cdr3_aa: CASSSSGRRTGELFF
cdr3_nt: TGTGCCAGCAGCTCTAGCGGGAGGAGGACCGGGGAGCTGTTTTTT

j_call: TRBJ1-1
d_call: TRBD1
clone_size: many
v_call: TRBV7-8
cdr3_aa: CASSWDRGSANTEAFF
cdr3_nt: TGTGCCAGCAGCTGGGACAGGGGGTCGGCGAACACTGAAGCTTTCTTT

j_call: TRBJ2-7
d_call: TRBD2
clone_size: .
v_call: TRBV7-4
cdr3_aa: CASSPKVLAENYEQYF
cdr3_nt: TGTGCCAGCAGCCCCAAGGTACTAGCGGAAAACTACGAGCAGTACTTC

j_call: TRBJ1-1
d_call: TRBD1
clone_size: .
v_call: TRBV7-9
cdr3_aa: CASSFRGPNTEAFF
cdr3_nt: TGTGCCAGCAGCTTCAGGGGGCCGAACACTGAAGCTTTCTTT

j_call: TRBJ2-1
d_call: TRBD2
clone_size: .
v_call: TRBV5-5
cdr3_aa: CASSWSGSPGNEQFF
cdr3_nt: TGTGCCAGCAGCTGGAGCGGGAGCCCTGGCAATGAGCAGTTCTTC

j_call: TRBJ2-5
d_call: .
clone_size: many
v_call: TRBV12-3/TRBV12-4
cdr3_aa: CASKRTGETQYF
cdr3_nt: TGTGCCAGCAAGAGAACCGGTGAGACCCAGTACTTC

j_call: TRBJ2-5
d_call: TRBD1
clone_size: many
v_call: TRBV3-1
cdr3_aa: CASSQEAPGGETQYF
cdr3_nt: TGTGCCAGCAGCCAAGAGGCGCCAGGGGGAGAGACCCAGTACTTC

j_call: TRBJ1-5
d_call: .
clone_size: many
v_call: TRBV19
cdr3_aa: CASGHREHTKGYSNQPQHF
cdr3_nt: TGTGCCAGTGGGCACAGGGAGCACACTAAAGGATATAGCAATCAGCCCCAGCATTTT

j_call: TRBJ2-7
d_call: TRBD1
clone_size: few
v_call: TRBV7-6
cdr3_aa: CASSLASGQGLYEQYF
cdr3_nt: TGTGCCAGCAGCTTAGCCTCAGGACAGGGGCTTTACGAGCAGTACTTC

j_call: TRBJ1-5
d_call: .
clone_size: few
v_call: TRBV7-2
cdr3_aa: CASTTRYNQPQHF
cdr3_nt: TGTGCCAGCACCACTAGATATAATCAGCCCCAGCATTTT

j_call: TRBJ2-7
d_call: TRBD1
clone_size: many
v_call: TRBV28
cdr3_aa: CASSPRQGAREQYF
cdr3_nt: TGTGCCAGCAGCCCGCGACAGGGGGCGAGGGAGCAGTACTTC

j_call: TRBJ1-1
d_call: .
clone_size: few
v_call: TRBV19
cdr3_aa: CASSARTNRMNTEAFF
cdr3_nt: TGTGCCAGTAGTGCGAGGACGAATCGCATGAACACTGAAGCTTTCTTT

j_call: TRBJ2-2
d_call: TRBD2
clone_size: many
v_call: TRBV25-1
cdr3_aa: CASSRGASGTSWTGELFF
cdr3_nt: TGTGCCAGCAGTCGTGGGGCAAGCGGGACTAGCTGGACCGGGGAGCTGTTTTTT

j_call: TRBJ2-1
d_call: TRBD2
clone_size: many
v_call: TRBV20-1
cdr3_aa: CSARGTSGALGGEQFF
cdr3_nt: TGCAGTGCTAGAGGGACTAGCGGGGCCCTGGGGGGTGAGCAGTTCTTC

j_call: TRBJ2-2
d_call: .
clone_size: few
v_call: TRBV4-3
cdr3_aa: CASSQVEGLQNTGELFF
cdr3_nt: TGCGCCAGCAGCCAAGTTGAGGGACTCCAGAACACCGGGGAGCTGTTTTTT

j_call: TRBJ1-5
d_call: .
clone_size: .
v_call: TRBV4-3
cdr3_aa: CASSQDLSRVQPQHF
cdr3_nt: TGCGCCAGCAGCCAAGATCTCTCAAGAGTTCAGCCCCAGCATTTT

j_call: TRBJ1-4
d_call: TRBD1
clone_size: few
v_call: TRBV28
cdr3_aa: CASSFLDREGEKLFF
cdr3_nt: TGTGCCAGCAGTTTCCTGGACAGGGAAGGTGAAAAACTGTTTTTT

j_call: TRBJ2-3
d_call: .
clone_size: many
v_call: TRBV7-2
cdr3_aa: CASRRASLMDTQYF
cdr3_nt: TGTGCCAGCAGGAGGGCTAGCTTAATGGATACGCAGTATTTT

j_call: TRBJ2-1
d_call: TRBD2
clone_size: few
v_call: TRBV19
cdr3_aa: CAIRGGASGSYNEQFF
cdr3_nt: TGTGCCATTCGAGGCGGGGCTAGCGGCTCCTACAATGAGCAGTTCTTC

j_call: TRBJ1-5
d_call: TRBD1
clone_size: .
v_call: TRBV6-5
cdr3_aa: CASSGYRGSAQHF
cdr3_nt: TGTGCCAGCAGTGGATACAGGGGGTCGGCCCAGCATTTT

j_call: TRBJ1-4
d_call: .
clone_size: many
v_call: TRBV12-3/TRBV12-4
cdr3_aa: CATSPQGGFNEKLFF
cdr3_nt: TGTGCCACCTCCCCCCAGGGAGGGTTTAATGAAAAACTGTTTTTT

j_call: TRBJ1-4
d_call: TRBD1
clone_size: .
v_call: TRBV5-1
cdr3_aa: CASSDDRGPSTNEKLFF
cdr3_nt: TGCGCCAGCAGCGACGACAGGGGGCCCTCAACTAATGAAAAACTGTTTTTT

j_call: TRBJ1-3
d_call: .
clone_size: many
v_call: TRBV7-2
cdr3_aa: CASSSPGRTISGNTIYF
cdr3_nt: TGTGCCAGCAGCTCTCCGGGACGTACTATCTCTGGAAACACCATATATTTT

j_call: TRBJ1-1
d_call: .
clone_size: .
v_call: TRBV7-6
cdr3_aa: CASSLWRTEAFF
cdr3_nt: TGTGCCAGCAGCCTCTGGCGAACTGAAGCTTTCTTT

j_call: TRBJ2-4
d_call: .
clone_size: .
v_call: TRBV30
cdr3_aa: CASLFSEGAKNIQYF
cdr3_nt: TGTGCCTCCCTCTTCAGTGAGGGGGCCAAAAACATTCAGTACTTC